Sequencing of this T cell receptor (beta chain) was carried out in a study of T cells after yellow fever vaccination. Study overall: When fractions had low cell numbers, they were prepared with SMART-Seq v4 Ultra Low Input. Study outcomes and limitations: When the response was secondary, it was weaker but reached its peak faster, day 5 versus 15. Once the booster was given, most primary-vaccination clones reappeared, at approximately 97% for CD4 and around 90% for CD8.

Researchers made TCR cDNA using 5'RACE template switching, and this step added a universal primer site and UMIs. TCRdb used MiXCR to reprocess the 5' RACE reads, holding one entry per CDR3 protein. This table has some 240,000 distinct CDR3 sequences, around 4.9% appearing once. The CDR3 length is 14 residues. Trimming shortened V by 6 bases and J by 0 bases, and 11 bases separated the two germline ends. Germline V CDR1 and CDR2: MNHEY, SVGEGT. With regard to this clonotype: Its antigen is unidentified.

This rearrangement joins TRBV6-2 or TRBV6-3 to TRBJ1-1; weak D call: TRBD1 (6 bases). The TCR originated in a man younger than 30 who received the YFV17D yellow fever vaccine. The starting material was CD4+ T cells sorted from PBMCs, obtained on the day of the yellow fever booster vaccination. As DNA, the CDR3 is TGTGCCAGCAGGAGGGACACCCTGAACACTGAAGCTTTCTTT. It encodes CASRRDTLNTEAFF.